The 17 T cell receptor beta chains below come from one sample, sequenced in a study of CD8+ T cells in alopecia areata. The sequencing template was cDNA reverse transcribed from extracted RNA. Using immunoSEQ multiplex PCR, the repertoire was profiled, and TCRdb retains in-frame clones only, with some absent. This repertoire shows over 150,000 clones, 56% found once; its top ten account for nearly 5%. What was sequenced was CD8+ T cells sorted from blood. These receptors were collected from a human donor in good health.

This chain links TRBV4-1 with TRBJ2-5; weak D call: TRBD1 (6 bases). From germline, CDR1 is MGHRA and CDR2 YSYEKL. Between the trimmed V and J ends, which lost 3 bases and 5 bases, there was a span of 16 bases. The CDR3 sequence is 15 residues long. For the CDR3, the DNA is TGCGCCAGCAGCCAGCCTGGACAGTCTGGGGAGACCCAGTACTTC. This gives the protein CASSQPGQSGETQYF.

This clone was detected only a few times. The chain has TRBV2 and TRBJ2-5, with D uncertain. The germline gives CDR1 SNHLY, CDR2 FYNNEI. V gave up 3 bases and J gave up 5 bases, with 10 bases separating them. CDR3 length: 13 amino acids. The CDR3 sequence: CASSDFSAETQYF. CDR3 sequence (DNA): TGTGCCAGCAGTGACTTCTCCGCGGAGACCCAGTACTTC. Full variable domain (rest looked up from reference TRBV2 and TRBJ2-5): EPEVTQTPSHQVTQMGQEVILRCVPISNHLYFYWYRQILGQKVEFLVSFYNNEISEKSEIFDDQFSVERPDGSNFTLKIRSTKLEDSAMYFCASSDFSAETQYFGPGTRLLVL.

This chain joins TRBV4-1 and TRBJ2-3, with D maybe TRBD1 (5 bases). The CDR3 is 15 residues long. Between the trimmed V and J ends, which lost 2 bases and 1 base, there was a span of 10 bases. Germline CDR1 is MGHRA and CDR2 is YSYEKL. This CDR3 reads CASSQSRAGTDTQYF. The CDR3 DNA reads TGCGCCAGCAGCCAATCCAGGGCAGGCACAGATACGCAGTATTTT.

V gene TRBV4-1 combines with J gene TRBJ2-5; possibly TRBD1 for D (6 bases). In germline, CDR1 is MGHRA, CDR2 YSYEKL. The CDR3 is 14 amino acids. V shed 1 base and J shed 3 bases, with 9 bases lying between them. The CDR3 region is CASSQGTAEETQYF. The CDR3 nucleotides read TGCGCCAGCAGCCAAGGGACAGCGGAAGAGACCCAGTACTTC.

In this sample, this clone turned up a few times. J is TRBJ1-6 and V is TRBV21-1. TRBV21-1 is a pseudogene. The CDR3 is 16 residues long. The CDR3 protein is CASSKETGEVGSPLHF. The CDR3 DNA sequence: TGTGCCAGCAGCAAAGAAACGGGCGAGGTTGGCTCACCCCTCCACTTT.

V gene TRBV4-1 combines with J gene TRBJ1-5; D unclear. The CDR3 is 18 amino acids. Trimming cost V 0 bases and J 0 bases, with 15 bases left between them. CDR1 and CDR2 from the germline V gene are MGHRA and YSYEKL. CDR3 coding DNA: TGCGCCAGCAGCCAAGATCCTATTGGGATGTATAGCAATCAGCCCCAGCATTTT. It is translated as CASSQDPIGMYSNQPQHF.

The V gene is TRBV5-1, the J gene TRBJ2-2; D gene unclear. Germline V gives CDR1 SGHRS, CDR2 YFSETQ. Trimming took off 2 bases at V and 2 bases at J, with 4 bases between the two ends. This CDR3 has 13 amino acids. CDR3 amino acids: CASSFANTGELFF. CDR3 in DNA: TGCGCCAGCAGCTTTGCAAACACCGGGGAGCTGTTTTTT.

The V call is TRBV7-2, the J call TRBJ2-5; D is perhaps TRBD1 (5 bases). CDR1 and CDR2 (germline): SGHTA, FQGNSA. With 5 bases removed from V and 1 base from J, the gap between germline ends came to 8 bases. This CDR3 comprises 13 residues. The CDR3 sequence: CASSGDSQETQYF. The CDR3 DNA follows: TGTGCCAGCAGCGGCGACAGCCAAGAGACCCAGTACTTC.

The chain uses TRBV13 and TRBJ2-7; TRBD2 matches 14 bases. The germline gives CDR1 PRHDT, CDR2 FYEKMQ (reference sequence). This CDR3 contains 17 residues. Trimming cost V 5 bases and J 4 bases; bases outside gene matches: 10. CDR3 sequence (DNA): TGTGCCAGCAGCCCAGGGACTAGCGGGGGCCCAGGGTACGAGCAGTACTTC. The encoded protein is CASSPGTSGGPGYEQYF.

This chain connects TRBV23-1 to TRBJ1-1; tentatively, D is TRBD1 (6 bases). TRBV23-1 is flagged as an ORF with uncertain function. CDR3 length: 16 amino acids. Trimming shortened V by 2 bases and J by 1 base, and 14 bases separated the two germline ends. The CDR3 DNA reads TGCGCCAGCAGTCAACCGAGGACAGCTTGGAACACTGAAGCTTTCTTT. This translates into CASSQPRTAWNTEAFF.

Details on this clone: Additional DNA sequences in this sample encode the identical CDR3. V gene TRBV6-5 combines with J gene TRBJ1-1; D remains ambiguous. The germline gives CDR1 MNHEY, CDR2 SVGAGI. This CDR3 region has 13 residues. V was trimmed by 3 bases and J by 0 bases, leaving 5 bases between them. The CDR3 DNA follows: TGTGCCAGCAGTTATTCAGTGAACACTGAAGCTTTCTTT. Its protein product is CASSYSVNTEAFF.

The rearrangement joins TRBV7-6 to TRBJ2-3; D uncertain. V gave up 5 bases and J gave up 5 bases, with 8 bases separating them. This CDR3 spans 12 amino acids. Looked up from germline, CDR1 is SGHVS and CDR2 is FNYEAQ. CDR3 sequence: CASSPLGDTQYF. CDR3 nucleotides: TGTGCCAGCAGCCCACTTGGAGATACGCAGTATTTT.

V usage is TRBV29-1 and J usage is TRBJ1-1, with TRBD1 as a possible D gene (5 bases). Trimming removed 7 bases at V and 6 bases at J, with 12 bases between. The CDR3 sequence is 11 residues long. Germline values: CDR1 SQVTM, CDR2 ANQGSEA. Here the CDR3 reads CSAREAAEAFF. DNA of the CDR3: TGCAGCGCCAGGGAAGCGGCTGAAGCTTTCTTT.

This clone turned up a few times. The CDR3 loop is CARLTGDQPQHF. The CDR3 DNA follows: TGTGCCAGACTTACAGGGGATCAGCCCCAGCATTTT. The rearrangement links TRBV5-5 to TRBJ1-5; 7 nucleotides agree with TRBD1. J lost 5 bases, V lost 8 bases, and 4 bases had no gene match. Per the germline V gene, CDR1 is SGHKS and CDR2 is YYEKEE (reference sequence). The CDR3 has 12 residues.

The chain carries TRBV30 and TRBJ2-1; 8 bases are a match to TRBD2. With V trimmed by 4 bases and J by 4 bases, 0 bases remained unmatched. The germline V gene encodes CDR1 GTSNPN and CDR2 SVGIG (reference sequence). The CDR3 totals 12 residues. CDR3 sequence: CAWTSGYNEQFF. DNA for the CDR3: TGTGCCTGGACTAGCGGGTACAATGAGCAGTTCTTC.

The chain combines TRBV5-4 with TRBJ1-5; D not resolved. Germline assignment: CDR1 SGHNT and CDR2 YYREEE (reference sequence). V was trimmed by 1 base and J by 6 bases, leaving 5 bases between them. The CDR3 consists of 12 residues. In DNA, the CDR3 is TGTGCCAGCAGCTTGTATGGTCAGCCCCAGCATTTT. Encoded protein: CASSLYGQPQHF.

The rearrangement links TRBV29-1 to TRBJ1-2; possible D gene TRBD1, 6 bases. The CDR3 is 16 amino acids. The germline V gene has CDR1 SQVTM and CDR2 ANQGSEA. Trimming stripped 3 bases from V and 8 bases from J, with 25 bases between. CDR3 amino acids: CSVDSSVGGGLRGYTF. CDR3 DNA: TGCAGCGTTGATTCGTCGGTTGGAGGGGGTCTTCGGGGCTACACCTTC.